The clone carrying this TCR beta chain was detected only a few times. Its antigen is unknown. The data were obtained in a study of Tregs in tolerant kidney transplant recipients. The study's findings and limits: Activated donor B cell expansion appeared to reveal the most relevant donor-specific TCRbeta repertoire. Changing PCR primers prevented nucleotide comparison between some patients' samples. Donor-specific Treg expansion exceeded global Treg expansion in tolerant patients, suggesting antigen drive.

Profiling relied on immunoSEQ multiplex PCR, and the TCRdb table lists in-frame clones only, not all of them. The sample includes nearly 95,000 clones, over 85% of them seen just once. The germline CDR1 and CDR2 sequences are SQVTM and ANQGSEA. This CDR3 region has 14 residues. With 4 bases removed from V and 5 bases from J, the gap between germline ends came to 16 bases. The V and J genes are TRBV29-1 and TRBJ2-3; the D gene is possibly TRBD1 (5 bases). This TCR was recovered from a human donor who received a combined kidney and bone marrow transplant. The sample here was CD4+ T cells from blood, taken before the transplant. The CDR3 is CSVALQVSGDTQYF. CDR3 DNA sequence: TGCAGCGTTGCCTTACAGGTCTCTGGAGATACGCAGTATTTT.